Listed here is a single T cell receptor beta chain. Its antigen is not identified. Trimming took off 8 bases at V and 1 base at J, with 12 bases between the two ends. Germline CDR1 MNHNY, CDR2 SVGAGI (reference sequence). There are 13 residues in the CDR3. People whose metastatic non-small-cell lung cancer was chemo-refractory got focal radiation along with CTLA-4 blockade by ipilimumab. The assay was immunoSEQ multiplex PCR, and TCRdb's table has in-frame clones only and misses some. This sample yields about 98,000 clones, of which roughly 80% are seen a single time; about 3.5% belongs to the top ten. The entry originates in a study of radiotherapy plus CTLA-4 blockade in lung cancer. Looking at the study overall: Patients showed objective responses in 15% to 20% of cases and disease control in roughly 31%.

Notes on the study in general: In blood, after radiotherapy plus ipilimumab, tumor-derived TCR clones expanded. Reports state that early shifts in blood T cell clones, with interferon-beta, best predicted response.

The sequencing here drew on peripheral blood, taken from a patient treated with radiotherapy plus ipilimumab. This receptor was taken from a human donor with non-small cell lung cancer who had a partial response to radiotherapy plus ipilimumab. The gene calls are TRBV6-6 and TRBJ2-7; D perhaps matches TRBD2 (5 bases). CDR3 loop: CASGSSGSYEQYF. The DNA of the CDR3 is TGTGCCAGCGGCTCGTCGGGGTCCTACGAGCAGTACTTC.